The sequence of this TCR beta chain was determined in a study of T-cell memory formation after mild COVID-19. Trimming removed 6 bases at V and 3 bases at J, with 21 bases between. The CDR3 extends over 16 amino acids. Germline V gene lookup returns CDR1 MNHEY and CDR2 SVGEGT. MiXCR, applied by TCRdb to the 5' RACE reads, yields one record per CDR3 protein. The top ten hold over 2% of the sample, which has about 130,000 distinct CDR3 sequences, approximately 6.2% seen once. In this sample, this clonotype turned up a few times. The sequenced sample consisted of PBMCs or a T cell subset sorted from them (not recorded which). The rearrangement uses TRBV6-2 or TRBV6-3 and TRBJ2-7; tentatively, D is TRBD1 (6 bases). This receptor was taken from an adult woman who had mild COVID-19 (a few samples of this study predate the infection). Cell type and time point are not known. CDR3 in DNA: TGTGCCAGCAGCCCACGGAGAAGGGGGAGAAACTACGAGCAGTACTTC. Translation gives CASSPRRRGRNYEQYF.